Included here is one T cell receptor beta chain sequence, with context. Its cognate antigen is unknown. Clones were read by immunoSEQ multiplex PCR, and TCRdb kept only the in-frame ones, dropping some. Of about 120,000 clones in the sample, 88% were seen once. This entry belongs to a study of T cell responses to AZD1222 COVID-19 vaccine. The CDR3 sequence is 15 residues long. Germline V lookup: CDR1 SGHDT, CDR2 YYEEEE. With 0 bases removed from V and 3 bases from J, the gap between germline ends came to 12 bases. Study-level findings and limits: There were mostly white British donors and more females than males, and clonal diversity was possibly underestimated. Every sample of the repertoires postdated the peak T cell response.

The chain combines TRBV5-6 with TRBJ1-2, with D unclear. The clonotype was recovered from an adult in good health. The specimen comprised peripheral blood, sampled on day 0 of AZD1222 vaccination. CDR3 DNA: TGTGCCAGCAGCTTGGACCTAGGTGGGGACTATGGCTACACCTTC. Translated, it gives CASSLDLGGDYGYTF.